Below, one T cell receptor beta chain is given with its context. The data are from a study of cytomegalovirus exposure and HLA in healthy donors. Germline-derived CDR1 and CDR2 are SGHTS and YDEGEE. The CDR3 sequence is 14 residues long. With V trimmed by 2 bases and J by 5 bases, 3 bases remained unmatched. PCR was performed using 60 Vbeta and 13 Jbeta primers. The protocol was immunoSEQ multiplex PCR, while the TCRdb copy is restricted to in-frame clones and leaves out a portion. The sample includes about 170,000 clones. The source is a woman in her late teens or twenties in good health and CMV-seropositive. Sequencing was carried out using PBMCs. The V call is TRBV5-8, the J call TRBJ2-1; 8 bases map to TRBD2. CDR3 coding DNA: TGTGCCAGCAGCTTCGGACTAGCTGACAATGAGCAGTTCTTC. Translation gives CASSFGLADNEQFF.